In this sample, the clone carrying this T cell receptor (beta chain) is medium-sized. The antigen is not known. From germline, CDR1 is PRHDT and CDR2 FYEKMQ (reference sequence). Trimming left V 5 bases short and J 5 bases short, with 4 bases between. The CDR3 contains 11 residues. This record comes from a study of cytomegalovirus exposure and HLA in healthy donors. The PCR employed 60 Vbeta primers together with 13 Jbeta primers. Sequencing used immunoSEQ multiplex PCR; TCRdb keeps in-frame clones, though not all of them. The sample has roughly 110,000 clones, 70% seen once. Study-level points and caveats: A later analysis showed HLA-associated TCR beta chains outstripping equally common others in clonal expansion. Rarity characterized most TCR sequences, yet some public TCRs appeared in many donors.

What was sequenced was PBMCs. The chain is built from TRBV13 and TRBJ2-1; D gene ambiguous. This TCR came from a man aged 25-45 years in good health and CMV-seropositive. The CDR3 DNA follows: TGTGCCAGCAGCCTTAACAATGAGCAGTTCTTC. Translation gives CASSLNNEQFF.